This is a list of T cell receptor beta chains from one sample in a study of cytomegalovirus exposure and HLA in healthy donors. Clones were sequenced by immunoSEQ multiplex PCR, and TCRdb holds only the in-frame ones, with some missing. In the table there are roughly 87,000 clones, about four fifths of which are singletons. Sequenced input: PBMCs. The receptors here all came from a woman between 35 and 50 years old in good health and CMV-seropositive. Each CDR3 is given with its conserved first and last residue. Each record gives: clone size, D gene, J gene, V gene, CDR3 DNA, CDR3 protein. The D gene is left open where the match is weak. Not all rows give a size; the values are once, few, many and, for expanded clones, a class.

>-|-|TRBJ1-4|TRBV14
TGTGCCAGCAGCCAGGGGACAACAACTAATGAAAAACTGTTTTTT
CASSQGTTTNEKLFF
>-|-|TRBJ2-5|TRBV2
TGTGCCAGCAGCTGGACAGACCTGGGGGCCCAGTACTTC
CASSWTDLGAQYF
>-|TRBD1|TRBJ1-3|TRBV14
TGTGCCAGCAGCCGGATCGGACAGGGAGACACCATATATTTT
CASSRIGQGDTIYF
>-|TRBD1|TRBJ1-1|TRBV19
TGTGCCAGTAGTACGACCGGGACAGGGTCTATGGCTTTCTTT
CASSTTGTGSMAFF
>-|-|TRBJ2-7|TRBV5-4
TGTGCCAGCAGCCAGGAGACGGGGGCCTACGAGCAGTACTTC
CASSQETGAYEQYF
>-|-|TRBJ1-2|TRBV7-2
TGTGCCAGCAGCCTAGCGCGGACAGTCCTATCGAATGGCTACACCTTC
CASSLARTVLSNGYTF
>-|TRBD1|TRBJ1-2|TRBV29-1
TGCAGCGTGTCCGGGACAGGGGGCGCGGGGGGCTATGGCTACACCTTC
CSVSGTGGAGGYGYTF
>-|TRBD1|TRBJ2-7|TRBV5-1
TGCGCCAGCAGCGAGACAGGGGACGAGCAGTACTTC
CASSETGDEQYF
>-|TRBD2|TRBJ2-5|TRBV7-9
TGTGCCAGCAGCTTAGATGGCGGGAGGGTTGAGACCCAGTACTTC
CASSLDGGRVETQYF
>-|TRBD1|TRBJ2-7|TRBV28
TGTGCCAGCATAACAGGGGCTGGGACAGGGAGATACGAGCAGTACTTC
CASITGAGTGRYEQYF
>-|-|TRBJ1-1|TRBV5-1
TGCGCCAGCAGCTTGGGGGGCGGGGTGAACACTGAAGCTTTCTTT
CASSLGGGVNTEAFF
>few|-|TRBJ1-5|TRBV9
TGTGCCAGCAGCGTAGGGTCAGGAGGGGCAAATGCCAATCAGCCCCAGCATTTT
CASSVGSGGANANQPQHF
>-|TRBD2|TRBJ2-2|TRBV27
TGTGCCAGCAGTTGGTGGGAGCGGGGCGGGGAGCTGTTTTTT
CASSWWERGGELFF
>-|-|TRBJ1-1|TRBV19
TGTGCCAGTAGTATAGCGGCCGGGTACAATGAAGCTTTCTTT
CASSIAAGYNEAFF
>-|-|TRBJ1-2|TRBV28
TGTGCCAGCAGTACAACAGTGACCTATGGCTACACCTTC
CASSTTVTYGYTF
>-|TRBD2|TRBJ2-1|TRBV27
TGTGCCAGCAGTCTCGGGACTAGCGGGCACAATGAGCAGTTCTTC
CASSLGTSGHNEQFF
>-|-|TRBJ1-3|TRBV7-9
TGTGCCAGCAGCTTAGAACCTTTGGGCGGAAACACCATATATTTT
CASSLEPLGGNTIYF
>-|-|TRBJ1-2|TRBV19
TGTGCCAGTAGTATGGTAGACACCCCTTTCTATGGCTACACCTTC
CASSMVDTPFYGYTF
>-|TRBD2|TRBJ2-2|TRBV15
TGTGCCTTTGGGCGGGAGGTAATCGGGGAGCTGTTTTTT
CAFGREVIGELFF
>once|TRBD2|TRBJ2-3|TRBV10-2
TGCGCCAGCAAAGGCGGGAGTACGGGTGTAGATACGCAGTATTTT
CASKGGSTGVDTQYF
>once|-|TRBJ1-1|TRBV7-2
TGTGCCAGCAGTAGGGTTACAGGGAAGGAGTTT
CASSRVTGKEF
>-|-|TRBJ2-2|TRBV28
TGTGCCAGCAGTAGACAGACGCGTTTTTTCGGGGAGCTGTTTTTT
CASSRQTRFFGELFF